The 9 T cell receptor beta chains below come from one sample, sequenced in a study. Each CDR3 protein gets one entry after TCRdb re-called the 5' RACE reads with MiXCR. The sample contains about 54,000 distinct CDR3 sequences, roughly 17% of which appear only once. Input material: naive CD4+ T cells sorted from blood. Subset given: naive CD4+ T cells, CD4+CD45RA+CD25-. Receptors were obtained from a female donor with breast cancer.

The chain employs TRBV5-6 and TRBJ2-4; no definite D call. This CDR3 contains 12 residues. Trimming stripped 2 bases from V and 8 bases from J, with 8 bases between. From germline, CDR1 is SGHDT and CDR2 YYEEEE. CDR3 sequence: CASSLGGDIQYF. In DNA, the CDR3 is TGTGCCAGCAGCTTAGGTGGAGACATTCAGTACTTC.

This clonotype was observed a few times. The chain has TRBV19 and TRBJ2-7, with D tentatively TRBD2 (6 bases). The V and J ends lost 6 bases and 3 bases respectively, with 18 bases between them. The CDR3 extends over 15 amino acids. Germline V gives CDR1 LNHDA, CDR2 SQIVND (reference sequence). Here the CDR3 DNA reads TGTGCCAGTAGCCCTGGGCGGGGCAGGGACTACGAGCAGTACTTC. It is translated as CASSPGRGRDYEQYF.

This clonotype was detected ten times or more. The chain couples TRBV5-1 to TRBJ2-2; TRBD1 agrees at 7 bases. The CDR3 runs 14 residues. Germline lookup yields CDR1 SGHRS and CDR2 YFSETQ. V was pared by 5 bases and J by 6 bases, with 7 bases of the junction left unmatched. This chain's CDR3 is CASRPQGLAGELFF. CDR3 bases: TGCGCCAGCAGGCCACAGGGGTTAGCCGGGGAGCTGTTTTTT.

This clonotype has a handful of counts. The chain has TRBV6-1 and TRBJ2-7; 10 nucleotides match TRBD2. The length of the CDR3 is 14 residues. Unmatched junction bases numbered 8, after V lost 6 bases and J lost 6 bases. Germline assignment: CDR1 MNHNS and CDR2 SASEGT. The CDR3 sequence: CASRMKREGVEQYF. The CDR3 DNA sequence: TGTGCCAGCAGGATGAAGCGGGAGGGGGTCGAGCAGTACTTC.

This clonotype turned up a few times. V and J are TRBV11-1 and TRBJ2-3; 14 bases map to TRBD2. There are 18 residues in the CDR3. J was trimmed by 4 bases and V by 10 bases; bases with no gene match: 16. CDR1 is SGHAT, CDR2 FQDESV, per germline (reference sequence). The CDR3 nucleotides are TGTGCCACCTCATTCCGGAGGGGACTAGCGGGAGTCTCAGATACGCAGTATTTT. Translation gives CATSFRRGLAGVSDTQYF.

The chain joins TRBV28 to TRBJ1-2, with TRBD1 matching 8 bases. V was clipped by 8 bases and J by 1 base; unmatched bases: 9. The V gene's germline CDR1 is MDHEN and CDR2 SYDVKM. The CDR3 is 15 residues long. CDR3 loop: CASLTLTGGNYGYTF. The CDR3 DNA is TGTGCCAGCCTAACACTCACAGGGGGTAACTATGGCTACACCTTC.

The V call is TRBV2, the J call TRBJ1-2; no reliable D call. V was shortened by 6 bases and J by 5 bases, with 16 bases between the two germline ends. The CDR3 is 14 residues long. CDR1 and CDR2 (germline): SNHLY, FYNNEI. The CDR3 coding sequence is TGTGCCAGCAGAGATGGGAAGGAATTATATGGCTACACCTTC. It specifies CASRDGKELYGYTF.

V and J are TRBV11-3 and TRBJ2-1; 9 bases map to TRBD2. V lost 6 bases, J lost 7 bases, and 10 bases stayed unmatched. Germline lookup yields CDR1 SGHNT and CDR2 YENEEA. The CDR3 extends over 15 amino acids. CDR3 in DNA: TGTGCCAGCAGTCCAACAGGACTAGCGACTAATGAGCAGTTCTTC. Translating gives CASSPTGLATNEQFF.

In its sample, this clonotype was seen many times. The rearrangement uses TRBV7-9 and TRBJ1-2, with TRBD1 identical over 10 bases. The V and J ends lost 4 bases and 6 bases, in that order; junction bases with no gene match: 2. Germline CDR1 reads SEHNR; CDR2 reads FQNEAQ (reference sequence). The CDR3 runs to 13 residues. DNA of the CDR3: TGTGCCAGCAGCTCTGGACAGGGGGATGGCTACACCTTC. Its translation: CASSSGQGDGYTF.